This TCR beta chain was recovered during a study of CXCR3-negative and CXCR3-positive naive CD8 T cells. Findings of the study overall: Hydrophobicity of TRB CDR3s was greater in CXCR3-positive naive cells than in CXCR3-negative naive cells.

A note on this clonotype: Its specificity is not known.

5' RACE that incorporated UMI labels was used to prepare the TRB cDNA libraries. Using the 5' RACE reads, TCRdb records one entry per CDR3 protein without DNA. This sample's clone table lists about 98,000 distinct CDR3 sequences. The CDR3 runs to 13 residues. Per the germline V gene, CDR1 is SGHTA and CDR2 is FQGNSA. The chain is built from TRBV7-2 and TRBJ2-1; TCRdb proposes TRBD1, but this gene call is untestable without DNA. The sequencing sample was made of naive CXCR3+ CD8+ T cells from blood. As for subset: CD45RO-CCR7+CD27+CD95- naive CD8+ T cells expressing CXCR3 (TNR3+). The sequence derives from a human donor in good health. Some clones in this sample may be carry-over from other donors' samples. CDR3 in amino acids: CASSPVGYNEQFF.